This passage covers 24 T cell receptor beta chains from one sample sequenced in a study of cytomegalovirus exposure and HLA in healthy donors. Both 60 Vbeta primers and 13 Jbeta primers went into the PCR. The assay was immunoSEQ multiplex PCR, and TCRdb's table has in-frame clones only and misses some. Altogether approximately 73,000 clones are present, over 55% being singletons, with the ten largest covering 5.7%. The sequenced sample was PBMCs. The receptors stem from a man aged 25-45 years in good health and CMV-seropositive.

The chain uses TRBV7-6 and TRBJ1-1; 7 bases agree with TRBD1. J lost 7 bases, V lost 4 bases, and 6 bases had no gene match. CDR1 is SGHVS, CDR2 FNYEAQ, per germline. This CDR3 spans 13 amino acids. Here the CDR3 DNA reads TGTGCCAGCAGCTCTGGACAGGCAAGTGAAGCTTTCTTT. It codes for CASSSGQASEAFF.

The chain has TRBV18 and TRBJ2-2; possibly TRBD1 for D (6 bases). The germline CDR1 and CDR2 sequences are KGHSH and LQKENI. The CDR3 consists of 17 residues. The ends were cut back, 3 bases at V and 6 bases at J, with 20 bases in the middle. The CDR3 DNA reads as TGTGCCAGCTCACCCCCTAACGGCAACAGGGCGGCCGGGGAGCTGTTTTTT. Protein: CASSPPNGNRAAGELFF. Complete variable domain (other parts from reference TRBV18 and TRBJ2-2): NAGVMQNPRHLVRRRGQEARLRCSPMKGHSHVYWYRQLPEEGLKFMVYLQKENIIDESGMPKERFSAEFPKEGPSILRIQQVVRGDSAAYFCASSPPNGNRAAGELFFGEGSRLTVL.

This clone has just a few counts. This rearrangement joins TRBV7-9 to TRBJ2-7; 11 nucleotides align to TRBD2. After removal of 5 bases from V and 2 bases from J, the junction contained 11 bases not matched to a gene. CDR1 is SEHNR, CDR2 FQNEAQ, per germline (reference sequence). The CDR3 sequence is 17 residues long. The CDR3 DNA reads as TGTGCCAGCAGCCATCGTAGCGGGAGGGCCATAGCCTACGAGCAGTACTTC. Translation: CASSHRSGRAIAYEQYF.

CDR3 DNA sequence: TGCGCCAGCAGTCACCCCGTACTCTATGGCTACACCTTC. Its protein is CASSHPVLYGYTF. This rearrangement joins TRBV23-1 to TRBJ1-2; the D is unclear. TRBV23-1 is annotated as an ORF whose role is uncertain. The CDR3 has 13 residues. V gave up 3 bases and J gave up 4 bases, with 9 bases separating them.

This sequence joins TRBV4-1 and TRBJ2-7; tentatively, D is TRBD2 (6 bases). Germline V lookup: CDR1 MGHRA, CDR2 YSYEKL. The CDR3 is 14 amino acids. Trimming pared 1 base from V and 4 bases from J, leaving 11 bases between. The CDR3 region is CASSQVEGQYEQYF. The CDR3 DNA sequence: TGCGCCAGCAGCCAAGTGGAGGGCCAGTACGAGCAGTACTTC.

The chain employs TRBV27 and TRBJ2-1, with D tentatively TRBD2 (5 bases). V was clipped by 2 bases and J by 0 bases, with 17 bases between them. This CDR3 comprises 18 residues. Germline lookup yields CDR1 MNHEY and CDR2 SMNVEV (reference sequence). The CDR3 region is CASSLRGMTESSYNEQFF. CDR3 nucleotides: TGTGCCAGCAGTTTAAGAGGGATGACCGAAAGCTCCTACAATGAGCAGTTCTTC.

This chain connects TRBV6-1 to TRBJ1-1; unclear D gene. CDR3 length: 14 residues. Trimming cost V 3 bases and J 1 base, with 9 bases left between them. CDR1 MNHNS and CDR2 SASEGT come from the germline V gene. The CDR3 loop is CASSDRTGNTEAFF. CDR3 sequence (DNA): TGTGCCAGCAGTGATAGAACGGGGAACACTGAAGCTTTCTTT.

The chain employs TRBV28 and TRBJ1-6; 7 nucleotides agree with TRBD1. The CDR3 totals 14 residues. Trimming cost V 7 bases and J 9 bases; bases outside gene matches: 9. Germline V gene lookup returns CDR1 MDHEN and CDR2 SYDVKM. This CDR3 is CASTLGGSRSPLHF. In DNA form, the CDR3 reads TGTGCCAGCACCTTAGGGGGCAGTCGTTCACCCCTCCACTTT.

This clone was picked up a small number of times. Other DNA sequences in this specimen translate into the identical CDR3. This CDR3 reads CASSELTGQKLNEQFF. The CDR3 region has the DNA TGTGCCAGCAGTGAACTTACGGGACAAAAATTGAATGAGCAGTTCTTC. The chain combines TRBV25-1 with TRBJ2-1; TRBD1 might be the D (6 bases). The CDR3 length is 16 residues. Between the trimmed V and J ends, which lost 2 bases and 7 bases, there was a span of 18 bases. Germline V gene sequence: CDR1 MGHDK, CDR2 SYGVNS.

This rearrangement joins TRBV4-3 to TRBJ1-5; no definite D call. The CDR3 length is 15 residues. Trimming cost V 0 bases and J 8 bases, with 14 bases left between them. Germline lookup yields CDR1 LGHNA and CDR2 YSLEER. This CDR3 reads CASSQDLQVNKPQHF. CDR3 DNA: TGCGCCAGCAGCCAAGATCTCCAGGTGAACAAGCCCCAGCATTTT.

This sequence joins TRBV29-1 and TRBJ2-4; 8 nucleotides line up with TRBD2. Losses at the gene ends were 3 bases for V and 5 bases for J; bases not matched to a gene: 6. Germline-derived CDR1 and CDR2 are SQVTM and ANQGSEA. The CDR3 runs to 14 residues. The CDR3 sequence is CSVEVGLVENIQYF. CDR3 DNA: TGCAGCGTTGAGGTGGGACTAGTAGAAAACATTCAGTACTTC.

Only one count was recorded for this clone. The rearrangement uses TRBV5-1 and TRBJ2-1, with 15 nucleotides matching TRBD2. The V gene's germline CDR1 is SGHRS and CDR2 YFSETQ. Germline trimming cut 2 bases from V and 8 bases from J; bases unmatched to any gene: 5. The CDR3 consists of 16 residues. The CDR3 nucleotides read TGCGCCAGCAGCTTACGGACTAGCGGGGGGGCCTATGAGCAGTTCTTC. Translation: CASSLRTSGGAYEQFF.

This clone occurred once. An end of the junction differs from the germline gene, which may be a read error. The sample contains more than one DNA sequence encoding this CDR3. This chain links TRBV28 with TRBJ2-3; weak D call: TRBD2 (6 bases). The CDR3 loop spans 14 amino acids. Germline assignment: CDR1 MDHEN and CDR2 SYDVKM. For the CDR3, the DNA is TGTGCCAGTAGTTTGGCGGGAATCCCAGATACGCAGTATTTT. Protein: CASSLAGIPDTQYF.

The rearrangement joins TRBV2 to TRBJ1-2; D unresolved. Trimming took off 2 bases at V and 5 bases at J, with 9 bases between the two ends. CDR1 is SNHLY and CDR2 is FYNNEI in the germline V gene. CDR3 length equals 13 residues. The CDR3 region is CASSESEGYGYTF. DNA of the CDR3: TGTGCCAGCAGTGAATCGGAGGGTTATGGCTACACCTTC.

The rearrangement links TRBV18 to TRBJ1-4, with 8 nucleotides matching TRBD1. CDR1 KGHSH and CDR2 LQKENI come from the germline V gene. The CDR3 contains 15 residues. Trimming cost V 6 bases and J 6 bases; bases outside gene matches: 9. This CDR3 reads CASSLRTGRDEKLFF. DNA of the CDR3: TGTGCCAGCTCCCTTCGGACAGGGCGGGATGAAAAACTGTTTTTT.

The rearrangement joins TRBV10-3 to TRBJ2-7, with 16 positions matching TRBD2. This CDR3 comprises 14 residues. The junction had 8 bases not matched to a gene; V was cut back by 11 bases and J by 7 bases. CDR1 and CDR2 from the germline V gene are ENHRY and SYGVKD. The CDR3 region has the DNA TGTGCCGCAGACGTGGGACTAGCGGGAGGGGAGCAGTACTTC. It translates to CAADVGLAGGEQYF.

The rearrangement uses TRBV19 and TRBJ2-5; 12 bases align to TRBD1. The J call is doubtful: the DNA matches TRBJ2-7 better. CDR1 and CDR2 from the germline V gene are LNHDA and SQIVND (reference sequence). The CDR3 consists of 15 residues. The CDR3: CASSSGTGGPSEQYF. CDR3 in DNA: TGTGCCAGTAGTAGCGGGACAGGGGGCCCCAGCGAGCAGTACTTC.

The V gene is TRBV2, the J gene TRBJ2-1; possible D gene TRBD1, 5 bases. Germline CDR1 SNHLY, CDR2 FYNNEI. V was clipped by 1 base and J by 9 bases, with 10 bases between them. This CDR3 comprises 13 residues. CDR3 loop: CASSEVGQGEQFF. The DNA of the CDR3 is TGTGCCAGCAGTGAAGTTGGACAAGGTGAGCAGTTCTTC.

The chain joins TRBV5-4 to TRBJ2-1; 7 bases are shared with TRBD2. Trimming at V came to 1 base and at J to 8 bases, leaving 9 bases not matched to a gene. The germline V gene encodes CDR1 SGHNT and CDR2 YYREEE (reference sequence). This CDR3 comprises 15 residues. In nucleotides, the CDR3 is TGTGCCAGCAGCTTGAGCGGGGTTTGGGGCGATGAGCAGTTCTTC. This encodes CASSLSGVWGDEQFF.

V usage is TRBV6-5 and J usage is TRBJ2-3, with TRBD1 matching over 8 bases. The CDR3 runs 14 residues. Germline V gene data show CDR1 as MNHEY and CDR2 as SVGAGI. Unmatched junction bases numbered 2, after V lost 4 bases and J lost 2 bases. CDR3: CASSWTGTTDTQYF. As DNA, the CDR3 is TGTGCCAGCAGTTGGACAGGGACCACAGATACGCAGTATTTT.

This rearrangement joins TRBV7-8 to TRBJ2-5, with TRBD2 as a possible D gene (5 bases). V dropped 7 bases and J dropped 5 bases, with 23 bases sitting between them. Germline assignment: CDR1 SGHVS and CDR2 FQNEAQ. The CDR3 loop spans 16 amino acids. Here the CDR3 reads CASTGWTGKSTETQYF. The DNA for the CDR3 is TGTGCCAGCACCGGATGGACGGGAAAATCGACGGAGACCCAGTACTTC.

This clone has a handful of counts. J is TRBJ2-2 and V is TRBV6-1, with 13 nucleotides matching TRBD2. The ends lost 6 bases at V and 6 bases at J; junction bases unmatched: 4. Germline V gives CDR1 MNHNS, CDR2 SASEGT. The CDR3 is 15 amino acids. CDR3 DNA sequence: TGTGCCAGCAGGGCGACTAGCGGGAGGTCCGGGGAGCTGTTTTTT. Its protein product is CASRATSGRSGELFF.

The CDR3 here is CASSPARVGTDTQYF. DNA for the CDR3: TGTGCCAGCAGCCCAGCCAGGGTGGGAACAGATACGCAGTATTTT. The chain employs TRBV7-3 and TRBJ2-3; TRBD1 might be the D (5 bases). The V gene lost 5 bases and the J gene lost 3 bases, with 15 bases spanning the gap. The CDR3 runs to 15 residues. The germline V gene encodes CDR1 SGHTA and CDR2 FQGTGA.

Comment on this clone: One end of the junction does not line up with germline, which may come from a read error. The chain carries TRBV27 and TRBJ2-6; a possible D gene is TRBD1 (6 bases). The germline V gene encodes CDR1 MNHEY and CDR2 SMNVEV (reference sequence). This CDR3 has 17 residues. CDR3 sequence reads: CASTLRDIGSGANVLTF. DNA of the CDR3: TGTGCCAGCACTTTACGGGACATAGGCTCTGGGGCCAACGTCCTGACTTTC.